This T cell receptor beta chain was found in a study of T-cell reconstitution after alpha-beta-depleted transplantation in children. Overall study results and limits: At one year after transplant, newly produced T cells mostly accounted for T-cell counts and diversity. In some patients, recipient T cells and intrathymic progenitors surviving conditioning explained high day-60 diversity. Expanded clones from the graft, numbering several hundred, reportedly supplied alpha-beta T cells about two months after transplant.

A total of 9 residues make up the CDR3, ends included. Per germline, CDR1 SGHRS and CDR2 YFSETQ. Unique molecular identifiers were incorporated when the TCRbeta library was constructed. From the PCR reads, TCRdb called clonotypes with MiXCR, one entry per CDR3 protein. The sample holds around 600,000 distinct CDR3 sequences, more than 20% seen once. A word on this clonotype: Its antigen remains unknown. The CDR3 does not end in the conserved phenylalanine or tryptophan, so this is likely a read error. Because the CDR3's place on the DNA is in doubt, the DNA is left out and the CDR3 is given as listed by TCRdb.

The specimen comprised PBMCs, mostly from graft donor cells, sampled 360 days after TCRalphabeta/CD19-depleted stem cell transplant. The source of this sequence is a boy less than two years old who had a stem cell transplant for acute myeloid leukemia, so the T cells may come from the graft donor. The chain uses TRBV5-1 and TRBJ2-7. The CDR3 region is CASSLYKFL.